These 27 T cell receptor beta chains share one sample of origin, sequenced in a study of control samples from healthy donors and cancer patients. Assay: immunoSEQ multiplex PCR; the TCRdb copy retains only in-frame clones and omits some. In the table there are about 75,000 clones, about 80% of which are singletons. The sample was blood. The receptors here all came from a man in his fifties or sixties in good health.

This chain uses TRBV10-3 with TRBJ2-7, with D tentatively TRBD1 (7 bases). V was trimmed by 1 base and J by 6 bases, leaving 13 bases between them. This CDR3 spans 14 amino acids. Germline-derived CDR1 and CDR2 are ENHRY and SYGVKD. The CDR3 DNA sequence: TGTGCCATCAGTGAGTTGGAGGGGGCTGGCGAGCAGTACTTC. It specifies CAISELEGAGEQYF.

V is TRBV7-3 and J is TRBJ1-6; D gene unclear. CDR1 and CDR2 (germline): SGHTA, FQGTGA. The CDR3 totals 14 residues. Deletions cut 2 bases from V and 4 bases from J, with 6 bases between. CDR3 DNA: TGTGCCAGCAGCTTAGATGGGTATAATTCACCCCTCCACTTT. Its protein product is CASSLDGYNSPLHF.

This clone has a single count. The chain joins TRBV19 to TRBJ1-2; TRBD1 is a possible D gene (5 bases). V shed 3 bases and J shed 4 bases, with 15 bases lying between them. Germline CDR1 LNHDA, CDR2 SQIVND (reference sequence). This CDR3 spans 15 amino acids. In DNA form, the CDR3 reads TGTGCCAGTAGTATTCGGGGCGGACGGACCTATGGCTACACCTTC. Translation gives CASSIRGGRTYGYTF.

Here the CDR3 DNA reads TGTGCCAGCAGTGAATTGCAGGTGGGGGAGACCCAGTACTTC. Translation: CASSELQVGETQYF. This chain links TRBV6-1 with TRBJ2-5; unclear D gene. Trimming left V 2 bases short and J 5 bases short, with 12 bases between. CDR3 size: 14 residues. Germline lookup yields CDR1 MNHNS and CDR2 SASEGT.

The CDR3 sequence is CASSLSPGTSGSYYQFF. CDR3 coding DNA: TGCGCCAGCAGCTTGTCCCCCGGGACTAGCGGGAGTTATTACCAGTTCTTC. The rearrangement joins TRBV5-1 to TRBJ2-1, with 14 bases that match TRBD2. Germline-derived CDR1 and CDR2 are SGHRS and YFSETQ. The CDR3 has 17 residues. V gave up 1 base and J gave up 13 bases; unmatched junction bases: 13. The full variable domain, completed using reference TRBV5-1 and TRBJ2-1, is KAGVTQTPRYLIKTRGQQVTLSCSPISGHRSVSWYQQTPGQGLQFLFEYFSETQRNKGNFPGRFSGRQFSNSRSEMNVSTLELGDSALYLCASSLSPGTSGSYYQFFGPGTRLTVL.

This rearrangement joins TRBV6-5 to TRBJ2-1; D may match TRBD1 or TRBD2 (5 bases each). V was cut by 7 bases and J by 2 bases, with 12 bases left in between. Germline assignment: CDR1 MNHEY and CDR2 SVGAGI. The CDR3 runs 14 residues. This CDR3 is CASTQGDAYNEQFF. DNA of the CDR3: TGTGCCAGCACGCAGGGAGACGCCTACAATGAGCAGTTCTTC.

This clone was seen a few times. The chain joins TRBV6-2 or TRBV6-3 to TRBJ1-5; TRBD1 aligns across 7 bases. V was pared by 5 bases and J by 2 bases, with 3 bases of the junction left unmatched. Germline V gene sequence: CDR1 MNHEY, CDR2 SVGEGT. The CDR3 covers 14 residues. CDR3 nucleotide sequence: TGTGCCAGCAGTAGGGGGACAGGCAATCAGCCCCAGCATTTT. It encodes CASSRGTGNQPQHF.

The chain links TRBV21-1 to TRBJ2-3; the table's D call TRBD1 went unverified against the DNA. TRBV21-1 is an annotated pseudogene. This CDR3 spans 15 amino acids. The CDR3: CASRRTGLSTDTQYF. As DNA, the CDR3 is TGTGCCAGCAGGAGGACAGGGCTTAGCACAGATACGCAGTATTTT.

This chain connects TRBV6-5 to TRBJ1-3; D is unclear. V gave up 9 bases and J gave up 0 bases, with 12 bases separating them. The CDR3 loop spans 14 amino acids. Looked up from germline, CDR1 is MNHEY and CDR2 is SVGAGI. The DNA of the CDR3 is TGTGCCAGTAGATTAGAGAGCTCTGGAAACACCATATATTTT. Its protein product is CASRLESSGNTIYF.

The rearrangement uses TRBV7-2 and TRBJ2-7; TRBD2 aligns across 9 bases. The V and J ends lost 2 bases and 7 bases, in that order; junction bases with no gene match: 6. The CDR3 covers 14 residues. Per germline, CDR1 SGHTA and CDR2 FQGNSA. CDR3 nucleotide sequence: TGTGCCAGCAGCTTATCTAGCGGGGATTTGGAGCAGTACTTC. Translating gives CASSLSSGDLEQYF.

For the CDR3, the DNA is TGTGCCATCAGTGCGGGGCAGATTTCCTACAATGAGCAGTTCTTC. This sequence encodes CAISAGQISYNEQFF. The rearrangement joins TRBV10-3 to TRBJ2-1; D possibly matches TRBD1 or TRBD2 (5 bases each). The CDR3 is 15 amino acids. V lost 4 bases to trimming and J lost 1 base, with 11 bases between them. Germline V lookup: CDR1 ENHRY, CDR2 SYGVKD.

This clone was seen at least ten times. The J gene is TRBJ2-7, the V gene TRBV30; a weak D match, TRBD2 (5 bases). In germline, CDR1 is GTSNPN, CDR2 SVGIG (reference sequence). The CDR3 totals 12 residues. Trimming shortened V by 6 bases and J by 3 bases, and 12 bases separated the two germline ends. This CDR3 is CACSIGSYEQYF. DNA for the CDR3: TGTGCCTGCAGTATAGGGAGCTACGAGCAGTACTTC.

The chain couples TRBV5-8 to TRBJ2-5; no clear D. The CDR3 totals 13 residues. V shed 4 bases and J shed 5 bases, with 12 bases lying between them. Germline lookup yields CDR1 SGHTS and CDR2 YDEGEE. CDR3 sequence: CASSQTGRETQYF. The CDR3 bases are TGTGCCAGCAGCCAGACCGGTAGGGAGACCCAGTACTTC.

This rearrangement joins TRBV4-3 to TRBJ2-3, with a possible D match to TRBD2 (6 bases). Germline lookup yields CDR1 LGHNA and CDR2 YSLEER. V was pared by 2 bases and J by 2 bases, with 11 bases between. This CDR3 spans 15 amino acids. This CDR3 is CASSQTGTYTDTQYF. DNA for the CDR3: TGCGCCAGCAGCCAAACCGGGACTTACACAGATACGCAGTATTTT.

Written as DNA, the CDR3 is TGCAGCGGGACGGGACTAGGGAGCTACGAGCAGTACTTC. Its protein product is CSGTGLGSYEQYF. J is TRBJ2-7 and V is TRBV29-1, with 8 bases lining up with TRBD2. Germline values: CDR1 SQVTM, CDR2 ANQGSEA. This CDR3 has 13 amino acids. Unmatched junction bases numbered 8, after V lost 7 bases and J lost 3 bases.

The chain couples TRBV7-2 to TRBJ2-5; no definite D call. CDR1 SGHTA and CDR2 FQGNSA come from the germline V gene. V was shortened by 2 bases and J by 5 bases, with 9 bases between the two germline ends. The CDR3 extends over 13 amino acids. The CDR3 sequence is CASSLQDPETQYF. DNA for the CDR3: TGTGCCAGCAGCTTACAGGACCCGGAGACCCAGTACTTC.

For this clone: Its ends do not fully match the called genes, so a read error is possible. This chain links TRBV29-1 with TRBJ1-5; TRBD1 might be the D (6 bases). The CDR3 sequence is 15 residues long. Germline loops: CDR1 SQVTM, CDR2 ANQGSEA. The CDR3 bases are TGCCGCGTGGGGGAGGGGGGGCGTATAGGGCAGCCCCAGCATTTT. Its translation: CRVGEGGRIGQPQHF. Full variable domain (remainder filled in from reference TRBV29-1 and TRBJ1-5): SAVISQKPSRDICQRGTSLTIQCQVDSQVTMMFWYRQQPGQSLTLIATANQGSEATYESGFVIDKFPISRPNLTFSTLTVSNMSPEDSSIYLCRVGEGGRIGQPQHFGDGTRLSIL.

This sequence joins TRBV6-5 and TRBJ2-5; no firm D call. Deletions cut 6 bases from V and 3 bases from J, with 11 bases between. The germline gives CDR1 MNHEY, CDR2 SVGAGI. This CDR3 has 13 amino acids. CDR3 nucleotide sequence: TGTGCCAGCAGCCCCGACGAAAAAGAGACCCAGTACTTC. As protein: CASSPDEKETQYF.

This rearrangement joins TRBV6-1 to TRBJ2-1; TRBD2 matches at 11 bases. The CDR3 is 16 amino acids. The V gene end was trimmed by 1 base and the J gene end by 12 bases; junction bases not matched to a gene: 11. CDR1 is MNHNS and CDR2 is SASEGT in the germline V gene. The CDR3: CASSEVHWTSGPGQFF. DNA of the CDR3: TGTGCCAGCAGTGAAGTCCATTGGACTAGCGGGCCTGGGCAGTTCTTC.

This chain connects TRBV10-3 to TRBJ2-7; D remains ambiguous. The CDR3 extends over 11 amino acids. CDR1 and CDR2 (germline): ENHRY, SYGVKD. Trimming cost V 0 bases and J 9 bases, with 6 bases left between them. The CDR3 sequence is CAISESRGQYF. The DNA for the CDR3 is TGTGCCATCAGTGAGTCGAGAGGGCAGTACTTC.

This sequence joins TRBV4-3 and TRBJ1-2; tentatively, D is TRBD1 (5 bases). Germline assignment: CDR1 LGHNA and CDR2 YSLEER. CDR3 length equals 13 residues. V shed 2 bases and J shed 8 bases, with 12 bases lying between them. The CDR3 sequence: CASSQTSGGGYTF. The CDR3 region has the DNA TGCGCCAGCAGCCAAACCTCCGGGGGAGGCTACACCTTC.

In the case of this clone: The junction does not match germline at one end; this may be a read error. This chain links TRBV2 with TRBJ1-1; perhaps TRBD1 as D (6 bases). This CDR3 spans 12 amino acids. Germline CDR1 SNHLY, CDR2 FYNNEI. Here the CDR3 DNA reads TGTGCCAGCAGGATCCGGGACACCGAAGCTTTCTTT. Its translation: CASRIRDTEAFF.

This clone was seen a handful of times. This rearrangement joins TRBV10-3 to TRBJ1-5, with D unclear. CDR1 and CDR2 (germline): ENHRY, SYGVKD. Between the trimmed V and J ends, which lost 4 bases and 1 base, there was a span of 8 bases. CDR3 length: 14 amino acids. This chain's CDR3 is CAISALPSNQPQHF. The CDR3 DNA sequence: TGTGCCATCAGTGCATTACCAAGCAATCAGCCCCAGCATTTT.

The chain combines TRBV2 with TRBJ1-1; unclear D gene. Looked up from germline, CDR1 is SNHLY and CDR2 is FYNNEI. The CDR3 extends over 13 amino acids. Trimming stripped 5 bases from V and 6 bases from J, with 13 bases between. CDR3 bases: TGTGCCAGCAGTTGGTGGGGTGGCGCTGAAGCTTTCTTT. Translated, it gives CASSWWGGAEAFF.

The rearrangement links TRBV5-1 to TRBJ2-2; 10 bases fit TRBD1. Germline values: CDR1 SGHRS, CDR2 YFSETQ. The CDR3 is made up of 17 amino acids. V dropped 0 bases and J dropped 2; count of bases not matched to a gene: 4. As DNA, the CDR3 is TGCGCCAGCAGCTTGGCGACAGGGGGCTCTAACACCGGGGAGCTGTTTTTT. It specifies CASSLATGGSNTGELFF. Based on the CDR3 plus reference TRBV5-1 and TRBJ2-2, the full variable domain is KAGVTQTPRYLIKTRGQQVTLSCSPISGHRSVSWYQQTPGQGLQFLFEYFSETQRNKGNFPGRFSGRQFSNSRSEMNVSTLELGDSALYLCASSLATGGSNTGELFFGEGSRLTVL.

In its sample, this clone was seen a few times. The chain couples TRBV27 to TRBJ1-6; D might be TRBD1 (5 bases). The CDR3 loop spans 16 amino acids. The V and J ends lost 3 bases and 9 bases respectively, with 18 bases between them. Per germline, CDR1 MNHEY and CDR2 SMNVEV (reference sequence). This CDR3 reads CASSLTLGVKISPLHF. CDR3 coding DNA: TGTGCCAGCAGTTTGACTTTAGGGGTAAAAATTTCACCCCTCCACTTT.

This clone was seen a handful of times. The gene calls are TRBV9 and TRBJ2-7, with TRBD2 matching 7 bases. The CDR3 spans 14 residues. Germline V CDR1 and CDR2: SGDLS, YYNGEE. V trimming: 4 bases; J trimming: 2 bases; junction bases outside the gene matches: 6. The CDR3 DNA reads TGTGCCAGCAGCCCCCGCGGGGGAGCCTACGAGCAGTACTTC. This codes for CASSPRGGAYEQYF.